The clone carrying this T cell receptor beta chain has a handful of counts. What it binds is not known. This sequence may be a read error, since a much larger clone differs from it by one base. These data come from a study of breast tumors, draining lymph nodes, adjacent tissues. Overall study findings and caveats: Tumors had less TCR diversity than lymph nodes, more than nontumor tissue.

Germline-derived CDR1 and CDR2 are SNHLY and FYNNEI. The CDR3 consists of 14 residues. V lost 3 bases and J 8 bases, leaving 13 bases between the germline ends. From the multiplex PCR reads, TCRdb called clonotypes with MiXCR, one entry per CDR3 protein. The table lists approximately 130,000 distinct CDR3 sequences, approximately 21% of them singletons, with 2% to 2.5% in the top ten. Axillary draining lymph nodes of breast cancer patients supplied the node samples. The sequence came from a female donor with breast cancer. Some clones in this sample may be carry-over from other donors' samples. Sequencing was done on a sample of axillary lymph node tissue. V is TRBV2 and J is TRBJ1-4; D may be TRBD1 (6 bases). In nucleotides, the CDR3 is TGTGCCAGCAGTGACGGGGGCCAAACCGAAAAACTGTTTTTT. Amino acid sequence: CASSDGGQTEKLFF.